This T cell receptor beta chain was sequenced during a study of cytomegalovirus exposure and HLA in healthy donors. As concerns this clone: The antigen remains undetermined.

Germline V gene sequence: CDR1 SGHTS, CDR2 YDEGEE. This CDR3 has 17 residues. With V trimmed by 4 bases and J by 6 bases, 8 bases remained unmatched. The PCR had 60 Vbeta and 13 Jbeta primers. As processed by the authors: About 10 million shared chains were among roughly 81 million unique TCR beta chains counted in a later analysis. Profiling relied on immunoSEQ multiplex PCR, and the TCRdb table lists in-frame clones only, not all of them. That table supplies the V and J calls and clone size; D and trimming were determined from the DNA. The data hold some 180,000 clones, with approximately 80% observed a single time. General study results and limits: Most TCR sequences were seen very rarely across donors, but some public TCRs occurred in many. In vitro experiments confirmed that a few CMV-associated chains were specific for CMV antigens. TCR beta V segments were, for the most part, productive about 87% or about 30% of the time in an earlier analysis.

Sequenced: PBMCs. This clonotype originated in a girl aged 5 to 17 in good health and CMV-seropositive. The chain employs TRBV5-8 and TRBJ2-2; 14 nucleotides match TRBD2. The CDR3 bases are TGTGCCAGCAGCCTGGGGACTAGCGGGAGTAGGTCCGGGGAGCTGTTTTTT. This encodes CASSLGTSGSRSGELFF.